Reported below is one TCR beta chain. The authors' processing: By means of reference gene primer amplification, nucleated cell counts were estimated. Only in-frame clones appear in the TCRdb table, and some are missing; sequencing was by immunoSEQ multiplex PCR. The V and J calls and the clone size are those of that table, but D and trimming were determined from the DNA. The sample records hundreds of thousands of clones, 85% to 90% being singletons. The CDR3 totals 14 residues. Germline CDR1 is SGHTA and CDR2 is FQGNSA. J lost 9 bases, V lost 0 bases, and 3 bases had no gene match. This sample is part of a study of blood T cell repertoires in COVID-19. Study summary: Nucleic acid was either cDNA or gDNA, and it came from T cells, B-cell-depleted T cells, or PBMCs.

Clinical history reported by participants formed the basis on which cohorts were assigned. Two negative PCRs, clearance, or symptom resolution had been documented for recovered Cohort 3 donors. Sequenced sample: PBMCs or T cells enriched from blood (not recorded which). This TCR was sampled from a woman in her 50s who had recovered from COVID-19. J is TRBJ2-2 and V is TRBV7-2, with 8 bases lining up with TRBD2. In nucleotides, the CDR3 is TGTGCCAGCAGCTTAGCAGGACTAGCCCGGGAGCTGTTTTTT. Encoded protein: CASSLAGLARELFF.